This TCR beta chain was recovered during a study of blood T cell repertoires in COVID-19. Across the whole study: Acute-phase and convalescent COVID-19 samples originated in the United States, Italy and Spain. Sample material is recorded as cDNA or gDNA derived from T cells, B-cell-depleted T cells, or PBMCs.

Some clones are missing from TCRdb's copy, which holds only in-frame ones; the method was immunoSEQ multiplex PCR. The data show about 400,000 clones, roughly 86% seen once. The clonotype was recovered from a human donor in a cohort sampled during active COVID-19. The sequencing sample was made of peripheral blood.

The CDR3 loop is CASSQQVNTEAFF. The CDR3 DNA sequence: TGTGCCAGCAGTCAACAGGTGAACACTGAAGCTTTCTTT. The chain has TRBV6-5 and TRBJ1-1; the D gene is possibly TRBD1 (5 bases). V lost 5 bases and J lost 0, with 7 bases in between. The CDR3 extends over 13 amino acids. The germline CDR1 and CDR2 sequences are MNHEY and SVGAGI.